The next 19 T cell receptor beta chains were all read from a single sample in a study of CD8+CD57+ T cells in acquired aplastic anemia. All patients picked for sequencing had shown, by flow cytometry, an expansion of CD8+CD57+ cells. Profiling that covered TCR beta VDJ and CDR3 relied on genomic DNA as its template. MiXCR, run by TCRdb on the reads, gives a single entry per CDR3 protein. The sample carries 250,000 to 300,000 distinct CDR3 sequences, around three fifths recorded once. Sequencing was carried out using sorted CD4+, CD8+, or CD8+CD57+ T cells (not recorded which) from PBMCs. Source of these receptors: a human donor with aplastic anemia.

This clonotype has at least ten counts. V is TRBV4-1 and J is TRBJ2-7, with 7 bases aligning to TRBD2. The germline CDR1 and CDR2 sequences are MGHRA and YSYEKL. After removal of 1 base from V and 6 bases from J, the junction contained 12 bases not matched to a gene. CDR3 length: 16 amino acids. CDR3 in DNA: TGCGCCAGCAGCCAAGTGGCTAGCGGCCGGCCTGCCGAGCAGTACTTC. It yields the protein CASSQVASGRPAEQYF.

This chain uses TRBV3-1 with TRBJ2-5; D not resolved. Per the germline V gene, CDR1 is LGHDT and CDR2 is YNNKEL (reference sequence). Trimming left V 0 bases short and J 5 bases short, with 10 bases between. This CDR3 is 14 amino acids long. CDR3 DNA sequence: TGTGCCAGCAGCCAAGACTGGACCGGGGAGACCCAGTACTTC. Amino acid sequence: CASSQDWTGETQYF.

The chain couples TRBV7-9 to TRBJ1-2; D is possibly TRBD1 (5 bases). CDR1 is SEHNR and CDR2 is FQNEAQ in the germline V gene (reference sequence). Trimming removed 3 bases at V and 6 bases at J, with 14 bases between. This CDR3 has 14 amino acids. The CDR3 loop is CASSFPSGANGYTF. CDR3 DNA sequence: TGTGCCAGCAGCTTTCCCTCCGGGGCTAATGGCTACACCTTC.

This clonotype was counted at least ten times. This rearrangement joins TRBV5-1 to TRBJ2-5, with TRBD2 matching 10 bases. The CDR3 sequence is 15 residues long. The germline V gene has CDR1 SGHRS and CDR2 YFSETQ. J lost 7 bases, V lost 0 bases, and 6 bases had no gene match. This CDR3 reads CASSLGSGGAWTQYF. The CDR3 nucleotides are TGCGCCAGCAGCTTGGGGAGCGGGGGGGCCTGGACCCAGTACTTC.

The CDR3 DNA reads TGCAGCGTTGTAAGTGGATCCACAGATACGCAGTATTTT. Translating it yields CSVVSGSTDTQYF. The chain couples TRBV29-1 to TRBJ2-3; D unclear. Trimming took 4 bases from V and 2 from J, leaving 10 bases between them. The CDR3 has 13 amino acids. From germline, CDR1 is SQVTM and CDR2 ANQGSEA.

The chain employs TRBV7-2 and TRBJ1-5, with TRBD1 matching 7 bases. The germline V gene encodes CDR1 SGHTA and CDR2 FQGNSA. The length of the CDR3 is 13 residues. Trimming removed 3 bases from V and 10 bases from J; junction bases left unmatched: 6. CDR3 sequence (DNA): TGTGCCAGCAGCTTCCAGGGGGACCAACCCCAGCATTTT. Amino acids: CASSFQGDQPQHF. The full variable domain, its missing parts supplied by reference TRBV7-2 and TRBJ1-5, is GAGVSQSPSNKVTEKGKDVELRCDPISGHTALYWYRQSLGQGLEFLIYFQGNSAPDKSGLPSDRFSAERTGGSVSTLTIQRTQQEDSAVYLCASSFQGDQPQHFGDGTRLSIL.

The CDR3 loop is CASSLVSSGSANEQFF. The DNA for the CDR3 is TGTGCCAGCAGCTTAGTGTCGAGCGGGAGTGCCAATGAGCAGTTCTTC. This chain links TRBV7-3 with TRBJ2-7; TRBD2 matches 8 bases. The assigned J gene may be wrong: the sequence end matches TRBJ2-1 better. CDR1 is SGHTA, CDR2 FQGTGA, per germline. CDR3 size: 16 residues.

The chain carries TRBV9 and TRBJ2-5, with 8 bases identical to TRBD1. Germline CDR1 reads SGDLS; CDR2 reads YYNGEE. The CDR3 is made up of 14 amino acids. V shed 5 bases, J shed 2 bases, and the junction held 5 bases outside the gene matches. The CDR3 region is CASSYTGGQETQYF. As DNA, the CDR3 is TGTGCCAGCAGTTATACAGGGGGGCAAGAGACCCAGTACTTC.

The chain has TRBV11-2 and TRBJ1-2; 9 positions match TRBD1. V trimming: 4 bases; J trimming: 8 bases; junction bases outside the gene matches: 5. CDR1 and CDR2 (germline): SGHAT, FQNNGV. The CDR3 runs to 13 residues. CDR3 coding DNA: TGTGCCAGCAGCTCTGACAGGGGGAGAGGCTACACCTTC. Protein product: CASSSDRGRGYTF.

This clonotype appeared a few times. V usage is TRBV2 and J usage is TRBJ1-5; the D is unclear. Germline V lookup: CDR1 SNHLY, CDR2 FYNNEI. The CDR3 sequence is 14 residues long. V lost 7 bases to trimming and J lost 3 bases, with 13 bases between them. CDR3 coding DNA: TGTGCCAGCACACACCTTAGCCCCAATCAGCCCCAGCATTTT. This translates into CASTHLSPNQPQHF.

V gene TRBV20-1 combines with J gene TRBJ2-7; unclear D gene. Germline V gives CDR1 DFQATT, CDR2 SNEGSKA (reference sequence). The CDR3 runs to 11 residues. DNA of the CDR3: TGCAGAGGGCGTCACTCCTACGAGCAGTACTTC. Protein sequence: CRGRHSYEQYF.

Comment on this clonotype: Given the absence of the conserved phenylalanine or tryptophan at the CDR3 end, a read error is likely. No DNA is shown, since the ends of the CDR3 on it are uncertain; the CDR3 is the one TCRdb lists. The V gene is TRBV25-1, the J gene TRBJ1-2; the DNA was not compared with TRBD1, the D call given in the table. Germline CDR1 MGHDK, CDR2 SYGVNS. 14 amino acids form the CDR3, both terminal residues included. CDR3 amino acids: CASRARETAQGLTS.

This clonotype was counted ten times or more. This chain links TRBV20-1 with TRBJ2-7; D is tentatively TRBD1 or TRBD2 (7 bases each). V was trimmed by 4 bases and J by 1 base, leaving 20 bases between them. Germline lookup yields CDR1 DFQATT and CDR2 SNEGSKA (reference sequence). The CDR3 runs to 16 residues. CDR3 amino acids: CSATRGGSGLSYEQYF. The CDR3 nucleotides are TGCAGTGCTACCAGGGGGGGGAGCGGGTTGTCCTACGAGCAGTACTTC.

Ten or more counts support this clonotype. The chain recombines TRBV19 with TRBJ1-4, with 7 bases aligning to TRBD1. The V gene end was trimmed by 5 bases and the J gene end by 3 bases; junction bases not matched to a gene: 12. The V gene's germline CDR1 is LNHDA and CDR2 SQIVND (reference sequence). The CDR3 covers 17 residues. This CDR3 is CASSGQGQGGANEKLFF. In DNA form, the CDR3 reads TGTGCCAGTAGTGGTCAAGGCCAGGGGGGAGCTAATGAAAAACTGTTTTTT.

There are a few counts of this clonotype. This chain connects TRBV7-2 to TRBJ2-3, with D perhaps matching TRBD2 (5 bases). Looked up from germline, CDR1 is SGHTA and CDR2 is FQGNSA. The V and J ends lost 6 bases and 4 bases respectively, with 20 bases between them. CDR3 length: 16 amino acids. The CDR3 region has the DNA TGTGCCAGCAGGAAATTGGAGCGGAGGTGGGCAGATACGCAGTATTTT. This gives the protein CASRKLERRWADTQYF. The whole variable domain, filled in from reference TRBV7-2 and TRBJ2-3, reads GAGVSQSPSNKVTEKGKDVELRCDPISGHTALYWYRQSLGQGLEFLIYFQGNSAPDKSGLPSDRFSAERTGGSVSTLTIQRTQQEDSAVYLCASRKLERRWADTQYFGPGTRLTVL.

This clonotype was seen many times. The V and J genes are TRBV10-3 and TRBJ1-5; 12 nucleotides line up with TRBD1. The J segment lost 4 bases and the V segment lost 6 bases, leaving 7 bases of the junction unmatched. The CDR3 length is 16 residues. Germline CDR1 reads ENHRY; CDR2 reads SYGVKD. As DNA, the CDR3 is TGTGCCATCAGCGGCGGGGGACAGGGGGCAAATCAGCCCCAGCATTTT. Translation: CAISGGGQGANQPQHF.

This clonotype was observed many times. This sequence joins TRBV11-3 and TRBJ1-5, with D hard to call. Germline CDR1 is SGHNT and CDR2 is YENEEA. V lost 2 bases, J lost 10 bases, and 18 bases lay in between. This CDR3 spans 15 amino acids. The CDR3 spells CASSLRLTEISPQHF. The CDR3 DNA sequence: TGTGCCAGCAGCTTAAGGCTTACGGAAATCAGCCCCCAGCATTTT.

The V and J genes are TRBV19 and TRBJ2-7; 8 bases are shared with TRBD2. There are 13 residues in the CDR3. CDR1 is LNHDA and CDR2 is SQIVND in the germline V gene (reference sequence). J gave up 9 bases and V 10 bases, and 14 bases lay outside the gene matches. The CDR3 nucleotides read TGTGCCACCAGGGGTGCGGGGGGCGCGTGGCAGTACTTC. This gives the protein CATRGAGGAWQYF.

This clonotype has a count of ten or more. This could be a read error, since a much larger clone is one nucleotide away. V usage is TRBV5-8 and J usage is TRBJ2-7; 9 nucleotides match TRBD1. Germline CDR1 and CDR2: SGHTS and YDEGEE. CDR3 size: 13 residues. V shed 4 bases and J 3 bases; nucleotides not matched to a gene: 2. DNA for the CDR3: TGTGCCAGCAGCCGGGACAGGGTCTACGAGCAGTACTTC. Its translation: CASSRDRVYEQYF. Filled out from reference TRBV5-8 and TRBJ2-7, the complete variable domain reads EAGVTQSPTHLIKTRGQQATLRCSPISGHTSVYWYQQALGLGLQFLLWYDEGEERNRGNFPPRFSGRQFPNYSSELNVNALELEDSALYLCASSRDRVYEQYFGPGTRLTVT.